This T cell receptor beta chain was captured in a study of T cells in Graves' hyperthyroidism and ophthalmopathy. Across the study: Specimen type is peripheral blood, collected at initial diagnosis prior to any treatment.

In this sample, this clonotype turned up a few times. Germline V gene sequence: CDR1 MDHEN, CDR2 SYDVKM. The ends were cut back, 7 bases at V and 4 bases at J, with 16 bases in the middle. The CDR3 covers 15 residues. Patients with uncontrolled infections, other autoimmune diseases, pregnancy or lactation were excluded. Thyroid ultrasound and orbital computed tomography, with clinical symptoms and serum thyroxine and TRAb, informed diagnoses. Preceding any ophthalmopathy symptoms, the blood sample dates from first hyperthyroidism diagnosis. The source material, RNA transcripts, was used to amplify TCR beta CDR3 regions. TCR CDR3 regions were first amplified by RT-PCR with HTBI primers. TCRdb re-called the multiplex PCR reads with MiXCR, one entry per CDR3 protein. The sample yields about 290,000 distinct CDR3 sequences, 13% to 15% seen once.

This sequence was found in a woman aged 50 to 60 with Graves' hyperthyroidism that later progressed to Graves' ophthalmopathy. V usage is TRBV28 and J usage is TRBJ2-2; D is possibly TRBD2 (6 bases). Sequencing was performed on blood. The CDR3 loop is CASKRGGVFTGELFF. The CDR3 bases are TGTGCCAGCAAAAGGGGCGGGGTCTTCACCGGGGAGCTGTTTTTT.